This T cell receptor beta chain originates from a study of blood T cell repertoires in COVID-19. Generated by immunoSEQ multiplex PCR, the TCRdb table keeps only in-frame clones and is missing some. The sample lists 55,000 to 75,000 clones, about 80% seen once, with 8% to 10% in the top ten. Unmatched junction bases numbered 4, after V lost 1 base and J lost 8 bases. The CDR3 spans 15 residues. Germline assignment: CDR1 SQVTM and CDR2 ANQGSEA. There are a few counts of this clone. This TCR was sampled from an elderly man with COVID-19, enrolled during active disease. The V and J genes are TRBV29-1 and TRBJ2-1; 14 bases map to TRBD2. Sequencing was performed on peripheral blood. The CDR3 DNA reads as TGCAGCGTTGAAGGAGGGACTAGCGGGAGTGATGAGCAGTTCTTC. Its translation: CSVEGGTSGSDEQFF.